This T cell receptor beta chain was observed in a study of cytomegalovirus exposure and HLA in healthy donors (dated by TCRdb to 2016 to 2017). Notes on the research overall: In an earlier analysis of fewer than 750 of the donors, about 270 Gb of sequence data and approximately 120 million unique TCR beta sequences from some 170 million T cells were reported. The study was designed to test whether signatures of past pathogen exposure could be identified by cataloging public T cell receptors. Alongside the repertoire data, information on donor age, sex, ethnicity and CMV serostatus was compiled. On average, around 200,000 unique TCR beta nucleotide sequences were sequenced per donor among a few hundred genotyped donors of the cohort, with roughly a sixth of those sequences being non-productive. Besides the first cohort of 550 to 750 subjects, a separate validation cohort made up of roughly 120 different subjects was used. A later analysis re-analyzed previously published TCR beta repertoires from 660 or so donors and added high-resolution HLA genotyping to study TCR occurrence patterns. Both class I and class II loci were covered by HLA typing, at four-digit resolution. Rather than drawing on any new phenotypic data, the later analysis identified candidate immune exposures from TCR beta sequences and the way those sequences occurred across donors. To predict cytomegalovirus infection status, the study brought together high-throughput TCR immunosequencing, statistical association of individual TCRs with disease status, and machine learning. An earlier analysis of nearly 600 of the donors applied high-throughput TCR beta sequencing to assess whether each TCR beta V gene segment acted as functional or pseudogenic. Among the roughly 400 genotyped donors, around 79% belonged to the genetic ancestry cluster associated with self-reported Caucasian donors. An early release covering roughly 600 HLA-typed donors comprised about 300 gigabases of sequencing data and approximately 80 million unique TCR sequences. Because of strong linkage in the cohort, a few DR-DQ haplotypes were treated as single units for association and clustering. The number of typed donors differed by locus: about 620-640 for A, B, C, DRB1 and DQB1; about 520 for DQA1; around 610 for DPA1; and roughly 490 for DPB1. In a later genetic analysis, genome-wide SNP genotypes for about 60% of the 666 donors were used, and that subset was treated as a discovery cohort. Every repertoire in the discovery cohort had been generated on one and the same sequencing platform. The study used immunosequencing to profile the T cell repertoires of more than 650 subjects and linked those repertoires to cytomegalovirus serostatus.

The cohort consisted of hundreds of healthy bone marrow donors. At the time of sampling, every cohort member was nominally healthy, though immune exposures that went unrecorded were likely present. The donor tested CMV seronegative, placing the donor among the 350 to 400 seronegative members of the cohort. Every donor gave a peripheral blood sample, and the peripheral blood mononuclear cells from that sample were used for TCR beta sequencing. The Qiagen DNeasy Blood Extraction Kit was used to extract genomic DNA from the blood cell samples. Findings and caveats that apply to the study as a whole: The study listed 164 TCR beta chains as associated with cytomegalovirus. Because HLA typing was unavailable for some donors at each locus, only the typed subset was used in association tests. Correlated functional status among segregating V segments might be attributable to linkage disequilibrium, but an unknown experimental factor could not be ruled out. At a false discovery rate of 0.05, a later analysis linked some 18,000 TCR beta sequences to specific HLA alleles. Cytomegalovirus status was reported to be diagnosed by the classifier with high specificity and sensitivity in both the original and validation cohorts. Presence/absence analyses assumed roughly uniform sequencing depth across donors, an assumption that may not hold. Some IMGT-functional V segments, including TRBV6-2 and TRBV6-3, could not be told apart with the 87-base-pair reads, so those segments were excluded. A cluster of highly shared sequence variants was judged likely to represent a technical artifact of the sequencing pipeline. This cohort had only TCR beta chains sequenced, and the lack of alpha or paired-chain data limited which features could be detected. Assigning TCR associations to individual alleles was difficult when HLA alleles, especially DR and DQ, strongly co-occurred. A few of the identified cytomegalovirus-associated TCR beta chains were confirmed in vitro to be specific for cytomegalovirus antigens. Compared with the roughly 670-donor mean, donors in an Asian-associated ancestry cluster had fewer N-insertions in productive TCRs, according to a later genetic analysis. A later analysis found that most CMV-associated TCR beta chains appeared HLA-restricted, with HLA associations seemingly driven largely by CMV exposure. A further reported finding was that TCR beta sequences accurately predicted the HLA-A and HLA-B alleles for most subjects in the first cohort. Across donors, most TCR sequences were observed very rarely, whereas some public TCRs were present in many individuals. A later analysis found that HLA-associated TCR beta chains were more clonally expanded and had lower generation probabilities than equally common non-associated chains. In an earlier analysis of some 500 of the donors, most TCR beta V segments appeared in productive rearrangements about 90% or about 30% of the time, broadly matching IMGT annotations. In a later analysis, TCR association rates were found to vary across HLA loci, with the most associated TCRs seen for DRB1 alleles and the fewest for HLA-C alleles. Several of the top co-occurrence clusters appeared to be linked to parvovirus B19, influenza, CMV and Epstein-Barr virus, according to a later analysis. CMV serostatus was the only immune exposure information available for the cohort. According to the authors, the approach could potentially be generalized to other disease states and immunological phenotypes. An association between a missense DCLRE1C variant and V-gene and J-gene trimming of TCR beta chains was found in a later genetic analysis and replicated in an independent cohort. Over 15 rarely observed V segments, including chromosome 9 orphons, were excluded from the earlier analysis of 550 to 700 of the donors because counts were too low.

As regards this clone: Its antigen target is currently unknown. There are no base qualities to consult, and no much larger clone falls within one base.

Receptor libraries were prepared by the immunoSEQ multiplex PCR assay. The multiplex PCR relied on a mix of 60 forward primers for TCR Vbeta segments and 13 reverse primers for TCR Jbeta segments. The CDR3 region of rearranged TCR beta genes was amplified from genomic DNA with a multiplex PCR assay. The Illumina HiSeq System was used to sequence the amplified TCR beta libraries as 87-base-pair reads. The published analysis was carried out like this. In a later analysis, approximately 74 million unique TCR beta chains were counted across the approximately 640 repertoires, and roughly 11 million of these chains were shared by at least two donors. Raw reads were error-corrected and collapsed into unique sequences with a nearest-neighbor algorithm that merged closely related sequences to remove PCR and sequencing errors. CDR3 sequences were aligned to IMGT reference sequences to assign V, D and J gene segments. For a sequence to be retained, a match of at least six nucleotides to both a V gene segment and a J gene segment was required. Rearrangements were classified as productive when the CDR3 lacked stop codons and remained in frame with V and J, and all other rearrangements were classified as non-productive. Following IMGT convention, CDR3 was defined as the stretch from the second conserved V-encoded cysteine to the conserved J-encoded phenylalanine. In an earlier analysis of more than 550 of the donors, sequences lacking an unambiguous match to a single V gene segment were excluded. In an earlier analysis of about 590 of the donors, a V segment was called functional when productive rearrangements were above 56.7%, and segregating when the standard deviation between donors exceeded 5%. To diagnose cytomegalovirus status from the catalog of TCR beta chain sequences, a statistical classification framework was built. In a later analysis, TCR nucleotide sequences were compared against IMGT/GENE-DB human TR gene sequences so that V and J genes could be assigned. A later analysis assigned CDR3 sequences and most-parsimonious VDJ recombination scenarios with the TCRdist pipeline. In a later analysis, every TCR beta chain was defined by the combination of its CDR3 amino acid sequence and its V-gene family, and reads without a unique V-gene family were dropped. A later analysis removed 550 to 650 highly shared, low-generation-probability nucleotide sequences to deal with suspected cross-contamination and a sequencing artifact. In a later analysis, a clonal expansion index for each public chain was calculated from normalized within-repertoire ranks of inferred template counts. In a later analysis, generation probabilities were computed with a VDJ recombination model fitted to out-of-frame rearrangements, and the resulting probabilities were checked against IGoR. In a later analysis, hypergeometric tests were used to score TCR-TCR, TCR-HLA and TCR-CMV co-occurrence, with a repertoire-size bias correction applied to TCR pairs. False discovery rates were estimated in a later analysis by permuting HLA or CMV assignments 20 times. A later analysis grouped co-occurring TCRs with DBSCAN, adding TCRdist sequence similarity when clustering within HLA-allele-positive subsets. Co-occurrence clustering excluded repertoires with fewer than 30,000 or more than 120,000 public chains, plus five with anomalous nucleotide sharing. TCRdb holds this immuneACCESS table with in-frame rearrangements only. Some clones are missing; in checked studies, unresolved V genes explain under half, and the rest has no known cause. The V and J calls and clone size are taken from that table; D and trimming were inferred from the DNA. Within this sample are under 35,000 clones, with 35% to 50% of them counted one time only. The ten largest clones represent under 2% of the sample.

Per the germline V gene (reference sequence), GTSNPN is the CDR1 and SVGIG is the CDR2. V and J lose 6 bases and 2 bases, and a span of 19 bases separates them. The CDR3 has 16 amino acids, counting the end cysteine and phenylalanine. Here the CDR3 DNA is all that survives: 48 bases in frame from base 1. The rearrangement combines TRBV30 with TRBJ2-2; tentative D gene TRBD2, with 5 bases matching. The sequence was obtained from a woman in her 50s in good health and CMV-seronegative. Sequenced material: PBMCs. This receptor carries the CDR3 CACKTRDYKNTGELFF. The DNA sequence is TGTGCCTGCAAAACCCGTGACTATAAAAACACCGGGGAGCTGTTTTTT.